This TCR beta chain was sequenced during a study of tumor-infiltrating lymphocytes in primary liver carcinoma. Study context: Enrolled patients were male and female, aged 30 to 69 years. Between about 4 and 11 cm across, the tumors were all of stage T1-T3 N0M0. Study outcomes and limitations: Tumor-blood pairs (like tumor-adjacent pairs) overlapped less than tumor region pairs did.

Production of TCR beta cDNA used about 500 ng total RNA together with a constant-region primer. Employing slightly modified ARM-PCR, three nested multiplex PCR rounds were run, and these gave rise to the TCR beta libraries. It was with TRBV1-TRBV30 forward primers and a C-beta reverse primer that the first two PCR rounds were run, at around 11 cycles each. TCRdb reanalysed the multiplex PCR reads using MiXCR and keeps one entry per CDR3 protein. The sample yields roughly 120,000 distinct CDR3 sequences, 64% seen once. The CDR3 spans 11 residues. Points on this clonotype: Its antigen is still unknown. The CDR3 carries no conserved terminal phenylalanine or tryptophan, so it likely arises from a read error.

RNA and DNA were co-extracted from around 20-30 mg of unsorted bulk tissue. Chronic HBV infection, untreated so far, was present in the patients. V gene TRBV12-3 or TRBV12-4 combines with J gene TRBJ1-1; unclear D gene. The source is a woman between 55 and 75 years old with primary liver carcinoma and hepatitis B virus infection. Material for sequencing was liver tumor tissue from sampling region 3. Regarding subset: tumor region T3, left-lateral pole. For the CDR3, the DNA is TGTGTCAGCAGTAAGGTTACTGAAGCTTTCATT. Its protein product is CVSSKVTEAFI.